The present T cell receptor (beta chain) was sequenced within a study of CD8 T cells in ankylosing spondylitis. This CDR3 is 13 amino acids long. V shed 6 bases and J shed 0 bases, with 8 bases lying between them. The germline V gene has CDR1 MNHNY and CDR2 SVGAGI (reference sequence). TCRdb re-analysed the 5' RACE reads in MiXCR, keeping a single row per CDR3 protein. The sample holds a few hundred thousand distinct CDR3 sequences, more than 15% seen once. Sequencing input: blood, either unsorted or a sorted T cell fraction (not recorded which). The receptor was derived from a male donor with ankylosing spondylitis or in good health (not recorded which). The V gene is TRBV6-6, the J gene TRBJ1-1, with no clear D. The CDR3 reads CASRVEMNTEAFF. CDR3 DNA sequence: TGTGCCAGCAGGGTAGAAATGAACACTGAAGCTTTCTTT.